The clone carrying this T cell receptor beta chain was counted a few times. Assay: immunoSEQ multiplex PCR; the TCRdb copy retains only in-frame clones and omits some. The top ten clones hold approximately 2% of a sample with about 89,000 clones, about 90% of them seen once. These data are taken from a study of T cell changes during pregnancy in multiple sclerosis. CDR3 length: 14 residues. V dropped 6 bases and J dropped 5; count of bases not matched to a gene: 5. CDR1 and CDR2 (germline): MRHNA, SNTAGT. This rearrangement joins TRBV6-4 to TRBJ2-2; TRBD1 matches 8 bases. The sample consisted of peripheral blood, taken after pregnancy. This clonotype originated in a female donor in good health, enrolled as a control in a pregnancy study. CDR3 nucleotides: TGTGCCAGCAGCGAACAGGGGGGTACCGGGGAGCTGTTTTTT. It specifies CASSEQGGTGELFF.